Following are 9 T cell receptor beta chains from one sample sequenced in a study of T cells in Graves' hyperthyroidism and ophthalmopathy. Amplification targeted TCR beta CDR3 regions from RNA transcripts. The HTBI primer set drove a first-round RT-PCR of the TCR CDR3. TCRdb processed the multiplex PCR reads anew with MiXCR; each CDR3 protein has one entry. The table lists hundreds of thousands of distinct CDR3 sequences, 20% of them singletons. The sequenced sample was blood. Source of these receptors: a man aged 40-49 years with Graves' ophthalmopathy.

The rearrangement joins TRBV7-9 to TRBJ2-7; no clear D. Trimming cost V 2 bases and J 7 bases, with 12 bases left between them. Germline CDR1 and CDR2: SEHNR and FQNEAQ (reference sequence). The CDR3 covers 13 residues. The CDR3 bases are TGTGCCAGCAGCTTACCTTGGAGCGATGAGCAGTACTTC. It encodes CASSLPWSDEQYF.

J is TRBJ1-4 and V is TRBV28; possibly TRBD1 for D (6 bases). The germline V gene encodes CDR1 MDHEN and CDR2 SYDVKM. The ends were cut back, 7 bases at V and 8 bases at J, with 11 bases in the middle. The CDR3 loop spans 12 amino acids. The CDR3, as DNA: TGTGCCAGCAATGCAAGGGGGGAAAAACTGTTTTTT. Protein product: CASNARGEKLFF.

The sample holds many counts of this clonotype. This rearrangement joins TRBV27 to TRBJ2-2; maybe TRBD1 (5 bases). Germline loops: CDR1 MNHEY, CDR2 SMNVEV (reference sequence). The V and J ends lost 2 bases and 6 bases respectively, with 13 bases between them. This CDR3 has 15 amino acids. The CDR3 nucleotides are TGTGCCAGCAGTTTACGGGCAGGGTGGGCCGGGGAGCTGTTTTTT. This codes for CASSLRAGWAGELFF.

This chain links TRBV4-3 with TRBJ2-5, with 7 bases that match TRBD2. The V gene end was trimmed by 4 bases and the J gene end by 2 bases; junction bases not matched to a gene: 10. The germline CDR1 and CDR2 sequences are LGHNA and YSLEER. This CDR3 has 16 amino acids. The chain's CDR3 is CASSPAPWGGQETQYF. The CDR3 region has the DNA TGCGCCAGCAGCCCCGCCCCGTGGGGGGGTCAAGAGACCCAGTACTTC.

This clonotype was counted between two and nine times. The V call is TRBV29-1, the J call TRBJ2-3; D perhaps matches TRBD1 (6 bases). The V gene lost 8 bases and the J gene lost 0 bases, with 12 bases spanning the gap. CDR3 length equals 13 residues. The V gene's germline CDR1 is SQVTM and CDR2 ANQGSEA. The CDR3 reads CSSERGSTDTQYF. CDR3 nucleotide sequence: TGCAGCTCCGAGAGGGGGAGCACAGATACGCAGTATTTT.

The chain combines TRBV3-1 with TRBJ1-1; the D gene is possibly TRBD1 (5 bases). This CDR3 has 14 residues. V was trimmed by 1 base and J by 5 bases, leaving 11 bases between them. Per germline, CDR1 LGHDT and CDR2 YNNKEL (reference sequence). DNA of the CDR3: TGTGCCAGCAGCCAAGTGGGAGGGGAGACTGAAGCTTTCTTT. Residues: CASSQVGGETEAFF.

This clonotype was recorded many times. The V call is TRBV5-1, the J call TRBJ1-1, with D possibly being TRBD1 (6 bases). Germline CDR1 is SGHRS and CDR2 is YFSETQ. Deletions cut 2 bases from V and 1 base from J, with 18 bases between. The CDR3 consists of 17 residues. Here the CDR3 reads CASSLLGGRQENTEAFF. CDR3 bases: TGCGCCAGCAGCTTATTGGGGGGGCGCCAGGAGAACACTGAAGCTTTCTTT.

This clonotype was counted many times. V and J are TRBV11-2 and TRBJ2-7; D might be TRBD2 (5 bases). CDR1 is SGHAT, CDR2 FQNNGV, per germline. The V and J ends lost 1 base and 5 bases respectively, with 21 bases between them. This CDR3 has 17 amino acids. The CDR3 loop is CASSLAGWRARLDEQYF. The CDR3, as DNA: TGTGCCAGCAGCTTAGCAGGATGGCGGGCCCGTCTCGACGAGCAGTACTTC. Together with reference TRBV11-2 and TRBJ2-7, the CDR3 gives the full variable domain: EAGVAQSPRYKIIEKRQSVAFWCNPISGHATLYWYQQILGQGPKLLIQFQNNGVVDDSQLPKDRFSAERLKGVDSTLKIQPAKLEDSAVYLCASSLAGWRARLDEQYFGPGTRLTVT.

This clonotype has a count of ten or more. V gene TRBV3-1 combines with J gene TRBJ1-5; 11 bases map to TRBD1. The CDR3 is made up of 16 amino acids. Germline CDR1 reads LGHDT; CDR2 reads YNNKEL (reference sequence). V trimming: 4 bases; J trimming: 5 bases; junction bases outside the gene matches: 7. The CDR3 sequence: CASSLGQGGYYQPQHF. The CDR3 DNA is TGTGCCAGCAGCCTGGGACAGGGGGGGTACTATCAGCCCCAGCATTTT.